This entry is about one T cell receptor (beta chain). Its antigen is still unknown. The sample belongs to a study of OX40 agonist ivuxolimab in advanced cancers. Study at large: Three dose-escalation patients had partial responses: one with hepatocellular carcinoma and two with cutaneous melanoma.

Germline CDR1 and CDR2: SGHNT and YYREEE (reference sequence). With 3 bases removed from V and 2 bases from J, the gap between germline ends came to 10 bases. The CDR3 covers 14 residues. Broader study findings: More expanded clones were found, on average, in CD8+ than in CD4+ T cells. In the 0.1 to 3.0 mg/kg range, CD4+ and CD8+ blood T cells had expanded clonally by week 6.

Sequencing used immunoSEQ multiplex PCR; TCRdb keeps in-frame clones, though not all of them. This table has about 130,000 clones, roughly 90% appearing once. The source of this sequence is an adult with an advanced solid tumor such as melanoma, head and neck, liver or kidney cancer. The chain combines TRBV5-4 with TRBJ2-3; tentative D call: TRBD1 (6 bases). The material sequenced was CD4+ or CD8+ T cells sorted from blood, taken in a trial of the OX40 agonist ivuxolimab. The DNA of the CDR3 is TGTGCCAGCAGCTCCGGACAGCCCACAGATACGCAGTATTTT. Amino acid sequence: CASSSGQPTDTQYF.